Reported below is one T cell receptor beta chain. What this receptor recognizes is not known. No base quality information exists; no much larger clone differs at one position. This sample is part of a study of T-cell reconstitution after alpha-beta-depleted transplantation in children (dated by TCRdb to the mid-2010s). Regarding the study in general: Using TCR repertoire profiling, the study quantitatively followed how T-cell immune reconstitution unfolded in children after TCRalphabeta/CD19-depleted allogeneic hematopoietic cell transplantation. Study-wide conclusions, independent of this receptor: In some patients, high TCRbeta diversity at day 60 was attributed to recipient T cells and intrathymic progenitors that had survived conditioning. The apparently early recovery of alphabetaT-cell counts about two months after transplant reportedly depended on only several hundred rapidly expanded clones that came from non-depleted graft cells. The frequencies of hyperexpanded clones fell over the following months, and after one year, T-cell counts and TCRbeta diversity were mostly attributed to newly produced T cells.

Compared with germline, V lacks 0 bases and J lacks 7 bases; bases without a gene match: 15. CDR1 and CDR2, per the germline V gene (reference sequence), are DFQATT and SNEGSKA. Spanning cysteine to phenylalanine, the CDR3 consists of 18 amino acids. Only the CDR3 DNA is retained, 54 bases long and in frame from the first base. The treatment or condition label on this specimen signifies: allogeneic hematopoietic cell transplantation with graft depleted of TCRalphabeta T cells and CD19 B cells. The children who served as transplant recipients had been given grafts of TCRalphabeta/CD19-depleted allogeneic hematopoietic cells. The library relied on PCR. TCRdb records Illumina HiSeq 2500 as the sequencer. TCR libraries were prepared with molecular barcoding, using unique molecular identifiers to normalize TCRbeta repertoire quantification. The public sequencing data were trimmed at Q25 with fastp and processed into clonotypes with MiXCR by TCRdb, which kept only in-frame beta chains. Duplicate CDR3 protein sequences are folded into a single record with the most common DNA and genes. The sample data list hundreds of thousands of distinct CDR3 sequences, and 13% of these were observed just once. Roughly 0.77% of the sample is taken by the ten largest.

The sequencing used PBMCs, collected before TCRalphabeta/CD19-depleted stem cell transplant. This sequence was found in a girl aged 2 to 9 with congenital amegakaryocytic thrombocytopenia, due to receive a stem cell transplant. The V gene is TRBV20-1 and the J gene is TRBJ1-4, with TRBD1 matching 9 junction bases. The nucleotides read TGCAGTGCTAGAGATGAGGGGTCGGGGACAGGGTTGGGTGAAAAACTGTTTTTT. It is translated as CSARDEGSGTGLGEKLFF.